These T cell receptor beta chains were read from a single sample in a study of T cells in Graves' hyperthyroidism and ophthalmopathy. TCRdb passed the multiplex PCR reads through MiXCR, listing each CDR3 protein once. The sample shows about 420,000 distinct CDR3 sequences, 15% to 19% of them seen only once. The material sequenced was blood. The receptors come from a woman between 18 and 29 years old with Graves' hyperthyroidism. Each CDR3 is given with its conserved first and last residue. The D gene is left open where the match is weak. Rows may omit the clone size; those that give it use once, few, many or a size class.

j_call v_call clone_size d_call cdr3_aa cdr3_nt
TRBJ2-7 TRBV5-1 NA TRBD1 CASSFGPGGTYEQYF TGCGCCAGCAGCTTTGGGCCAGGGGGAACCTACGAGCAGTACTTC
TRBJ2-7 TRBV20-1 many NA CSASGFGGSSYEQYF TGCAGTGCTAGCGGCTTTGGGGGGAGCTCCTACGAGCAGTACTTC
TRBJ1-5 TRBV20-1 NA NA CSAQQGSNQPQHF TGCAGTGCGCAACAGGGTAGCAATCAGCCCCAGCATTTT
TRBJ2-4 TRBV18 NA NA CASSPPGNIQYF TGTGCCAGCTCACCACCGGGGAACATTCAGTACTTC
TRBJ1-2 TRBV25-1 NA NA CASSGQGRYGYTF TGTGCCAGCAGTGGCCAGGGTCGGTATGGCTACACCTTC
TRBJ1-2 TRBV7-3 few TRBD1 CASSPQGGDGYTF TGTGCCAGCAGCCCACAGGGGGGGGATGGCTACACCTTC
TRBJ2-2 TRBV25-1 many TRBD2 CASSDGTSGRRGELFF TGTGCCAGCAGTGATGGGACTAGCGGGAGACGCGGGGAGCTGTTTTTT
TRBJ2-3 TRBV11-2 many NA CASSTPGTHTQYF TGTGCCAGCAGCACGCCAGGGACACATACGCAGTATTTT
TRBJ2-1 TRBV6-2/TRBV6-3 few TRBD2 CASSGLAGGYEQFF TGTGCCAGCAGTGGACTAGCGGGAGGTTACGAGCAGTTCTTC
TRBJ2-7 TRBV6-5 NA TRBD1 CASSYGTANYEQYF TGTGCCAGCAGTTACGGGACAGCCAACTACGAGCAGTACTTC
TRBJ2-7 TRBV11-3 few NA CASGGGEKTIYEQYF TGTGCCAGCGGAGGAGGCGAGAAGACCATCTACGAGCAGTACTTC
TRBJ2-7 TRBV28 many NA CASSFSSTYEQYF TGTGCCAGCAGTTTTTCGTCCACCTACGAGCAGTACTTC
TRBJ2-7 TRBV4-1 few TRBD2 CASSQEVGLAAKYEQYF TGCGCCAGCAGCCAAGAAGTTGGGCTAGCGGCCAAGTACGAGCAGTACTTC
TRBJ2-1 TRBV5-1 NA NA CASSLASIDEQFF TGCGCCAGCAGCTTGGCCAGTATCGATGAGCAGTTCTTC
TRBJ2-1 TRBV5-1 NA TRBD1 CASSLRLGQGMGNEQFF TGCGCCAGCAGCTTGAGGCTCGGACAGGGTATGGGGAATGAGCAGTTCTTC
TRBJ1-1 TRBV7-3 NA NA CASSPTRGYTEAFF TGTGCCAGCAGCCCGACGCGGGGGTACACTGAAGCTTTCTTT
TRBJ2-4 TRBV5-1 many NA CASSLGQLAKNIQYF TGCGCCAGCAGCTTAGGACAGTTAGCCAAAAACATTCAGTACTTC
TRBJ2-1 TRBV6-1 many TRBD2 CASSLLAGSYEQFF TGTGCCAGCAGTCTACTAGCGGGATCTTATGAGCAGTTCTTC
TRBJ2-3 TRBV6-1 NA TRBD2 CASLRGGAVDTQYF TGTGCCAGCCTCCGCGGGGGGGCCGTAGATACGCAGTATTTT
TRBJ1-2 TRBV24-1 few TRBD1 CATSGQTGGNGYTF TGTGCCACCAGTGGACAAACAGGGGGTAATGGCTACACCTTC
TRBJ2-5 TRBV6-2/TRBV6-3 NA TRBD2 CASQTSAQETQYF TGTGCCAGCCAAACTAGCGCGCAAGAGACCCAGTACTTC
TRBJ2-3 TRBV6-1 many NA CASSPPSDKGADTQYF TGTGCCAGCAGTCCCCCGAGCGACAAGGGGGCAGATACGCAGTATTTT
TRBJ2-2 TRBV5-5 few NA CASSLSWGTGELFF TGTGCCAGCAGCTTGAGTTGGGGGACCGGGGAGCTGTTTTTT
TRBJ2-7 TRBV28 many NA CASSSRRASYEQYF TGTGCCAGCAGTTCACGTCGGGCCTCCTACGAGCAGTACTTC
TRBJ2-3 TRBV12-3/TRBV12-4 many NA CASAPRQGGISDTQYF TGTGCCAGCGCACCGCGACAGGGAGGGATATCAGATACGCAGTATTTT
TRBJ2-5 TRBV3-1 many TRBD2 CASSLPGTSVQETQYF TGTGCCAGCAGCCTACCCGGGACTAGCGTTCAAGAGACCCAGTACTTC
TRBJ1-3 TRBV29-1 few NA CSAADGNTIYF TGCAGCGCAGCGGACGGAAACACCATATATTTT
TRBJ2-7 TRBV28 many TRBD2 CASSVLGRESRNEQYF TGTGCCAGCAGTGTCCTTGGGCGGGAGTCTAGGAACGAGCAGTACTTC
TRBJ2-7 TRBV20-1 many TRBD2 CSAKRLAGWNEQYF TGCAGTGCTAAGAGACTAGCGGGATGGAACGAGCAGTACTTC
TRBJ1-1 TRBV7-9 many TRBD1 CASSTGQGHTEAFF TGTGCCAGCAGCACCGGACAGGGACACACTGAAGCTTTCTTT
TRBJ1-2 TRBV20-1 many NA CSVVWSSYGYTF TGCAGTGTGGTCTGGAGTAGCTATGGCTACACCTTC
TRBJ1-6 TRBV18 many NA CASSPVFLNNSPLHF TGTGCCAGCTCACCAGTTTTTCTAAATAATTCACCCCTCCACTTT
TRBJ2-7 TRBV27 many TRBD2 CASSPRLAGAYEQYF TGTGCCAGCAGTCCAAGACTAGCGGGGGCCTACGAGCAGTACTTC
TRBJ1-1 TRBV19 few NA CASRTWGTNTEAFF TGTGCCAGTAGGACGTGGGGGACGAACACTGAAGCTTTCTTT
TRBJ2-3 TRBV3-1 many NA CASSLHRDGAQYF TGTGCCAGCAGCCTCCATAGGGATGGGGCGCAGTATTTT
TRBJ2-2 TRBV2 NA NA CASSEEPPGELFF TGTGCCAGCAGTGAAGAACCCCCCGGGGAGCTGTTTTTT
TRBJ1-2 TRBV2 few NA CASSVSANYGYTF TGTGCCAGCAGTGTCTCAGCTAACTATGGCTACACCTTC
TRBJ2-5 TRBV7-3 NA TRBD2 CASSSGTSGGPETQYF TGTGCCAGCAGCAGTGGGACTAGCGGGGGACCGGAGACCCAGTACTTC
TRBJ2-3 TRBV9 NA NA CASSVDLSGGLTDTQYF TGTGCCAGCAGCGTAGATCTATCCGGCGGGCTCACAGATACGCAGTATTTT
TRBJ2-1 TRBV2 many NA CASASGAISYNEQFF TGTGCCAGCGCGTCAGGGGCAATCTCCTACAATGAGCAGTTCTTC
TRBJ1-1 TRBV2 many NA CASTATGQSTEAFF TGTGCCAGCACCGCCACGGGGCAAAGCACTGAAGCTTTCTTT